The clone carrying this T cell receptor beta chain occurred once. Antigen unknown. The multiple sclerosis controls, all treatment-naive patients, had relapsing-remitting disease that was stable or active. Negative magnetic isolation gave CD8+ and CD4+ cells; FACS enriched CD8+ TEMRA. The data belong to a study of CD8 T cells in Susac syndrome. RNA amounts of 0.5 to 1 ug underwent reverse transcription with random hexamers. An immunoSEQ multiplex PCR generated amplified TCR beta CDR3 products spanning 54 Vbeta and 13 Jbeta. TCRdb independently ran MiXCR on the immunoSEQ multiplex PCR reads; one entry per CDR3 protein. The sample records just over 150,000 distinct CDR3 sequences, approximately 94% being singletons. Study outcomes and limitations: Only a relatively small number of individuals were included in the TCR sequencing and HLA analysis.

CDR3 size: 13 residues. CDR1 is LNHDA and CDR2 is SQIVND in the germline V gene (reference sequence). The V gene lost 10 bases and the J gene lost 1 base, with 13 bases spanning the gap. Sequenced material: CD8+ T cells from PBMCs. The source of this sequence is a human donor with multiple sclerosis. The chain is built from TRBV19 and TRBJ1-1, with a possible D match to TRBD1 (6 bases). CDR3 DNA sequence: TGTGCCATCCGGGACACAGGGAACACTGAAGCTTTCTTT. Translated: CAIRDTGNTEAFF.